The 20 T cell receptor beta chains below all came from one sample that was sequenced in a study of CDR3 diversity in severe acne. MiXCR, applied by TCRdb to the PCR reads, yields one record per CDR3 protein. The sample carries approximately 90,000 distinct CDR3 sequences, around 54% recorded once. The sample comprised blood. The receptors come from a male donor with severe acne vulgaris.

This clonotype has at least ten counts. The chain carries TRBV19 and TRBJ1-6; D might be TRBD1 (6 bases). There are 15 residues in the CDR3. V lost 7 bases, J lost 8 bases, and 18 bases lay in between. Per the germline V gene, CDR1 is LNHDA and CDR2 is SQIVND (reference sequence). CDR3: CASTDGYRVDSPLHF. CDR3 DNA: TGTGCCAGTACCGATGGATACAGGGTTGATTCACCCCTCCACTTT.

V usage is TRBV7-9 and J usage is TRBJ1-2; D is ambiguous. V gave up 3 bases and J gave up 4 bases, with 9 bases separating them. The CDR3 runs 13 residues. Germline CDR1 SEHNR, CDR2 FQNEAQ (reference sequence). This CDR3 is CASSFSQTYGYTF. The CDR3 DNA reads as TGTGCCAGCAGCTTTTCACAGACCTATGGCTACACCTTC.

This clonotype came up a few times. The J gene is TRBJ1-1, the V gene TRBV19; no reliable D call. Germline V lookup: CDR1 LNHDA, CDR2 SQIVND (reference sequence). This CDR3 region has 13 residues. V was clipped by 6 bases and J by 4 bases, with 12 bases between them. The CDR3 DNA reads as TGTGCCAGTAGCATTGGGTTTGGCACTGAAGCTTTCTTT. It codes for CASSIGFGTEAFF.

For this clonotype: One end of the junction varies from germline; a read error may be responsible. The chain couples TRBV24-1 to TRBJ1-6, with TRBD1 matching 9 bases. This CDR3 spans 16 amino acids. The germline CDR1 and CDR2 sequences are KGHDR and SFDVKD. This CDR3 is CATSEPGTGPNSPLHF. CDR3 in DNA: TGTGCTACCAGTGAGCCCGGGACAGGGCCGAATTCACCCCTCCACTTT.

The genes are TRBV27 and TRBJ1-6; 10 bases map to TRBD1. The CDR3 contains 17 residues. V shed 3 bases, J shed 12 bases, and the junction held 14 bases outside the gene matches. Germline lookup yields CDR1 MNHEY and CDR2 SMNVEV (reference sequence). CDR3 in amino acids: CASSFSVRDRGPLPLHF. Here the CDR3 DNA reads TGTGCCAGCAGTTTCTCCGTCCGGGACAGGGGCCCTCTACCCCTCCACTTT.

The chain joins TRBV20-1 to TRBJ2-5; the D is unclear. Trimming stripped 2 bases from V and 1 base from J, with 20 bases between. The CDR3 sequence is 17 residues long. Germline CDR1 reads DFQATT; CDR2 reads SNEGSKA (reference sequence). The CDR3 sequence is CSARYAGTVIVQETQYF. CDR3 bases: TGCAGTGCTAGATATGCCGGAACAGTAATAGTCCAAGAGACCCAGTACTTC.

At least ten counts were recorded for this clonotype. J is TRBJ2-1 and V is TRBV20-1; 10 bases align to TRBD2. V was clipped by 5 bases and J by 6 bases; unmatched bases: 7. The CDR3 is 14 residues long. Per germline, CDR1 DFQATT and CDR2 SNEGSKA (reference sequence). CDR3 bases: TGCAGTGCTCAAGCGGGGGGGCAAGTCAATGAGCAGTTCTTC. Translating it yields CSAQAGGQVNEQFF.

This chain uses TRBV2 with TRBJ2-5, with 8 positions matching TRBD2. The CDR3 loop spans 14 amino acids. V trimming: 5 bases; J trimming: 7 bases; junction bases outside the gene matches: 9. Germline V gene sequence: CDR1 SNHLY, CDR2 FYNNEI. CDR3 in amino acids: CASSTGTSGGTQYF. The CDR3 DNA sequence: TGTGCCAGCAGTACCGGGACTAGTGGTGGGACCCAGTACTTC.

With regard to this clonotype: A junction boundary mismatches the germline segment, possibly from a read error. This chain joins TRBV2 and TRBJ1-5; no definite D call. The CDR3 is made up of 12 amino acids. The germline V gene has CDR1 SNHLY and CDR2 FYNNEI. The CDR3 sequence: CATSDPNQPQHF. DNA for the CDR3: TGTGCCACCAGTGATCCGAATCAGCCCCAGCATTTT.

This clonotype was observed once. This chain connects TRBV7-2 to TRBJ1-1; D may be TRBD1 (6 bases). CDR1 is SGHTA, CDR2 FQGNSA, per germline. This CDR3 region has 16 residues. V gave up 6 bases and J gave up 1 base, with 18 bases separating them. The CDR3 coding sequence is TGTGCCAGCAGTTCCCTGACCGGGACAAAGAACACTGAAGCTTTCTTT. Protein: CASSSLTGTKNTEAFF.

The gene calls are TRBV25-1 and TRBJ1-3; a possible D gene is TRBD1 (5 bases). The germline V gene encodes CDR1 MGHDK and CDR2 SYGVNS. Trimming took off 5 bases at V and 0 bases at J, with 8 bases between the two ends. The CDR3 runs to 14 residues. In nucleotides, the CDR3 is TGTGCCAGCAGTAAGGGGAGCTCTGGAAACACCATATATTTT. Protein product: CASSKGSSGNTIYF.

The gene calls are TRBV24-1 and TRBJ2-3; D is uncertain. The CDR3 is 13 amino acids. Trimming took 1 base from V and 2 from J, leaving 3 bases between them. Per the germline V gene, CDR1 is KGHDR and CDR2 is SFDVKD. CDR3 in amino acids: CATSDFDTDTQYF. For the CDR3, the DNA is TGTGCCACCAGTGATTTCGACACAGATACGCAGTATTTT.

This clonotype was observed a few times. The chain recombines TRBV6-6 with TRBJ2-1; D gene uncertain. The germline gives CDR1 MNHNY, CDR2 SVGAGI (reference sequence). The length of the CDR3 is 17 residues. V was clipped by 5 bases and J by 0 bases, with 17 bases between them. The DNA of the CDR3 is TGTGCCAGCAGTCCCCGCAATGGAGTTAGCTCCTACAATGAGCAGTTCTTC. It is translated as CASSPRNGVSSYNEQFF.

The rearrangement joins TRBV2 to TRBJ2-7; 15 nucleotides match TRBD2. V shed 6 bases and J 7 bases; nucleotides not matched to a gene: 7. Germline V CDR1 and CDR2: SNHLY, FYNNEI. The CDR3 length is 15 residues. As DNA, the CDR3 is TGTGCCAGCAGCGGACTAGCGGGAGGGCCGTCAGAGCAGTACTTC. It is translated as CASSGLAGGPSEQYF. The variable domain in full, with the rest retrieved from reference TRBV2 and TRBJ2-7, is EPEVTQTPSHQVTQMGQEVILRCVPISNHLYFYWYRQILGQKVEFLVSFYNNEISEKSEIFDDQFSVERPDGSNFTLKIRSTKLEDSAMYFCASSGLAGGPSEQYFGPGTRLTVT.

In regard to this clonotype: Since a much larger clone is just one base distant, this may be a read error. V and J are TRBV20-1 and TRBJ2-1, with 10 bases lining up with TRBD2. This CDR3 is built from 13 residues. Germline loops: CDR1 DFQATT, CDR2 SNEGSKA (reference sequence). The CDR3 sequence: CSASSGRANERFF. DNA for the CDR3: TGCAGTGCATCCAGCGGGAGGGCCAATGAGCGGTTCTTC.

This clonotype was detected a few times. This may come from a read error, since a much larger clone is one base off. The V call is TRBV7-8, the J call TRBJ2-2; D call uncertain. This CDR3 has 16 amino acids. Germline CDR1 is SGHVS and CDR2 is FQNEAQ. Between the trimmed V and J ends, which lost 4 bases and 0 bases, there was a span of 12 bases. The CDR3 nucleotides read TGTGCCAGCAGCTCCTATGACTGGGCGAACACCGGGGAGCTGTTTTTT. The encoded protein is CASSSYDWANTGELFF. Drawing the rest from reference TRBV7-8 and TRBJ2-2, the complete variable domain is GAGVSQSPRYKVAKRGQDVALRCDPISGHVSLFWYQQALGQGPEFLTYFQNEAQLDKSGLPSDRFFAERPEGSVSTLKIQRTQQEDSAVYLCASSSYDWANTGELFFGEGSRLTVL.

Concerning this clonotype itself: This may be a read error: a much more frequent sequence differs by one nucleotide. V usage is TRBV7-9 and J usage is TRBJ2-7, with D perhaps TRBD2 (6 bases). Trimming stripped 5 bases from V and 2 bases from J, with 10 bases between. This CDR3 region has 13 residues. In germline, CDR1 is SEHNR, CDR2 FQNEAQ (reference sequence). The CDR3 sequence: CASSQEGPYEQYF. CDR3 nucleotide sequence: TGTGCCAGCAGCCAGGAGGGTCCCTACGAGCAGTACTTC.

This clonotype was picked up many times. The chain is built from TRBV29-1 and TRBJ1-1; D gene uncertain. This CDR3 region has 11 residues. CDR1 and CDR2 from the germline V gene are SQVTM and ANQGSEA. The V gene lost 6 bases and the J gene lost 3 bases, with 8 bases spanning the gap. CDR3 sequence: CSVGMDTEAFF. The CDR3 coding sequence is TGCAGCGTAGGAATGGACACTGAAGCTTTCTTT.

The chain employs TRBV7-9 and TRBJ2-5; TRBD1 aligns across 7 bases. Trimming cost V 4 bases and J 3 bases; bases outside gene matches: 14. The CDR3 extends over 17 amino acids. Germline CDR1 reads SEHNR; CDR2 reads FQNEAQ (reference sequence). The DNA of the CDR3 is TGTGCCAGCAGCTCGATAAGCCCAGACAGGGAGAAAGAGACCCAGTACTTC. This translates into CASSSISPDREKETQYF.

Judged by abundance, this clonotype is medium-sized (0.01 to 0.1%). The CDR3 nucleotides are TGTGCCAGTAGTACATGGGACCGTAGCTCCTACGAGCAGTACTTC. This codes for CASSTWDRSSYEQYF. The chain links TRBV19 to TRBJ2-7; perhaps D is TRBD1 or TRBD2 (5 bases each). This CDR3 is 15 amino acids long. V was cut by 4 bases and J by 0 bases, with 13 bases left in between. The germline gives CDR1 LNHDA, CDR2 SQIVND (reference sequence).